The 13 T cell receptor beta chains listed next were all sequenced from one sample in a study of T cell repertoires in cytomegalovirus infection. TCRdb independently ran MiXCR on the reads; one entry per CDR3 protein. The profile shows approximately 730,000 distinct CDR3 sequences, approximately 33% of them singletons. For these receptors, no antigen is known. This sample comprised cultured PBMCs, obtained from culture after CMV antigen stimulation. The receptors originated from a human donor in good health (CMV status not recorded). Some clones in this sample may be carry-over from other donors' samples.

A few counts support this clonotype. The chain has TRBV7-9 and TRBJ2-5; 7 bases match TRBD2. The CDR3 is 15 amino acids. V lost 5 bases and J lost 2; bases outside the gene matches: 8. Germline CDR1 reads SEHNR; CDR2 reads FQNEAQ (reference sequence). CDR3 residues: CASSPATSRQETQYF. In nucleotides, the CDR3 is TGTGCCAGCAGCCCCGCGACTAGCAGGCAAGAGACCCAGTACTTC.

The chain is built from TRBV29-1 and TRBJ2-7; a weak D match, TRBD2 (5 bases). This CDR3 has 12 amino acids. V was clipped by 7 bases and J by 3 bases, with 13 bases between them. Germline V gives CDR1 SQVTM, CDR2 ANQGSEA. The CDR3, as DNA: TGCAGCGCCGAGGGTGTTAACTACGAGCAGTACTTC. Residues: CSAEGVNYEQYF.

The chain links TRBV28 to TRBJ2-7; TRBD1 aligns across 9 bases. V was pared by 4 bases and J by 5 bases, with 6 bases of the junction left unmatched. The germline V gene has CDR1 MDHEN and CDR2 SYDVKM. The CDR3 is 14 amino acids. DNA for the CDR3: TGTGCCAGCAGTTCGGGGGACAGGGCCGACGAGCAGTACTTC. Amino acid sequence: CASSSGDRADEQYF.

The CDR3 DNA follows: TGCAGTGCTAGAGGGGGGGGTGAGCAGTTCTTC. Its translation is CSARGGGEQFF. The chain links TRBV20-1 to TRBJ2-1; the match to TRBD2 covers 7 bases. This CDR3 region has 11 residues. Germline assignment: CDR1 DFQATT and CDR2 SNEGSKA (reference sequence). V was clipped by 1 base and J by 9 bases; unmatched bases: 0.

This clonotype was seen ten or more times. The V call is TRBV7-8, the J call TRBJ2-3; D is unresolved. Between the trimmed V and J ends, which lost 1 base and 4 bases, there was a span of 9 bases. Germline V gene sequence: CDR1 SGHVS, CDR2 FQNEAQ. CDR3 length: 14 residues. The CDR3 region is CASSLVQHPDTQYF. DNA of the CDR3: TGTGCCAGCAGCTTAGTTCAGCACCCAGATACGCAGTATTTT. The full variable domain, in which reference TRBV7-8 and TRBJ2-3 provide the parts outside the CDR3, is GAGVSQSPRYKVAKRGQDVALRCDPISGHVSLFWYQQALGQGPEFLTYFQNEAQLDKSGLPSDRFFAERPEGSVSTLKIQRTQQEDSAVYLCASSLVQHPDTQYFGPGTRLTVL.

Ten or more counts support this clonotype. The rearrangement uses TRBV7-2 and TRBJ1-4; D is ambiguous. Trimming removed 0 bases at V and 6 bases at J, with 11 bases between. This CDR3 is built from 15 residues. Germline loops: CDR1 SGHTA, CDR2 FQGNSA. CDR3 in amino acids: CASSLALSTDEKLFF. The DNA for the CDR3 is TGTGCCAGCAGCTTAGCGCTTTCAACCGATGAAAAACTGTTTTTT.

This chain joins TRBV12-3 or TRBV12-4 and TRBJ2-1; D remains unclear. The V and J ends lost 6 bases and 3 bases respectively, with 6 bases between them. This CDR3 spans 12 amino acids. CDR3 in amino acids: CASSPIYNEQFF. The CDR3 coding sequence is TGTGCCAGCAGCCCGATCTACAATGAGCAGTTCTTC.

The V and J genes are TRBV15 and TRBJ1-5; D ambiguous. Trimming cost V 8 bases and J 5 bases, with 13 bases left between them. Germline V gives CDR1 LNHNV, CDR2 YYDKDF (reference sequence). This CDR3 contains 13 residues. The CDR3 region is CATVGTIDQPQHF. The CDR3 DNA sequence: TGTGCCACCGTGGGAACGATCGATCAGCCCCAGCATTTT.

This chain uses TRBV20-1 with TRBJ1-1, with 9 nucleotides matching TRBD1. Germline loops: CDR1 DFQATT, CDR2 SNEGSKA (reference sequence). V lost 6 bases to trimming and J lost 7 bases; unmatched junction nucleotides: 9. CDR3 size: 13 residues. CDR3 in DNA: TGCAGTGCGACCCGACAGGGGGAGGGTGAAGCTTTCTTT. Protein sequence: CSATRQGEGEAFF.

The rearrangement uses TRBV28 and TRBJ1-3, with D uncertain. Trimming took off 10 bases at V and 3 bases at J, with 16 bases between the two ends. The germline gives CDR1 MDHEN, CDR2 SYDVKM. This CDR3 comprises 14 residues. The CDR3 region has the DNA TGTGCCACCTACAGACCCCGGATTGGAAACACCATATATTTT. Translation: CATYRPRIGNTIYF.

This clonotype was recorded a few times. The rearrangement links TRBV7-9 to TRBJ2-3; D unclear. The CDR3 loop spans 16 amino acids. V dropped 5 bases and J dropped 0 bases, with 15 bases sitting between them. Germline CDR1 is SEHNR and CDR2 is FQNEAQ (reference sequence). This CDR3 is CASSPRVGGSTDTQYF. The CDR3, as DNA: TGTGCCAGCAGCCCCCGGGTTGGCGGAAGCACAGATACGCAGTATTTT.

This clonotype has a handful of counts. The gene calls are TRBV7-8 and TRBJ1-2; D remains ambiguous. CDR1 SGHVS and CDR2 FQNEAQ come from the germline V gene. Trimming took 5 bases from V and 4 from J, leaving 14 bases between them. The CDR3 is 14 residues long. CDR3 amino acids: CASSPRDLAYGYTF. The CDR3 DNA reads TGTGCCAGCAGCCCACGGGATTTAGCCTATGGCTACACCTTC.

The chain uses TRBV19 and TRBJ2-1; no definite D call. The CDR3 loop spans 17 amino acids. The germline V gene encodes CDR1 LNHDA and CDR2 SQIVND (reference sequence). V lost 2 bases, J lost 0 bases, and 14 bases lay in between. This CDR3 is CASSISPTRSSYNEQFF. As DNA, the CDR3 is TGTGCCAGTAGTATATCCCCCACCCGGAGCTCCTACAATGAGCAGTTCTTC.